This TCR beta chain appears in the sequencing data of a study of identifying expanded T cells in peripheral blood. This clone was detected many times. Its antigen is not identified. Assay: immunoSEQ multiplex PCR; the TCRdb copy retains only in-frame clones and omits some. This sample has around 63,000 clones; over 75% occur once, and the top ten carry around 4.7%. The length of the CDR3 is 15 residues. Germline CDR1 is LGHNA and CDR2 is YSLEER. Trimming removed 0 bases from V and 2 bases from J, with 11 bases in between. Overall study results and limits: Across healthy donors, higher total template counts meant significantly greater roughly 2-week count variance. Roughly 1.2 clones differed between technical replicates, versus approximately 17 and 20 over time.

The gene calls are TRBV4-3 and TRBJ2-7; D is perhaps TRBD1 or TRBD2 (7 bases each). Sequencing used blood. This TCR was recovered from a person aged 18 to 70 in good health. The CDR3 loop reads CASSQDQGGPYEQYF. In DNA form, the CDR3 reads TGCGCCAGCAGCCAAGACCAGGGGGGGCCCTACGAGCAGTACTTC.